The count of the clone carrying this T cell receptor (beta chain) is one. This entry is derived from a study of blood T cells in healthy people across ages. Total RNA extracted from each sample amounted to at least 6 micrograms. The length of the CDR3 is 15 residues. CDR1 and CDR2 (germline): SQVTM, ANQGSEA. Germline trimming cut 7 bases from V and 5 bases from J; bases unmatched to any gene: 11. A sample-barcoded 5' primer and a J-beta primer mix were used in a second PCR of roughly 7 to 11 cycles. MiXCR, applied by TCRdb to the 5' RACE reads, yields one record per CDR3 protein. The table has 760,000 or so distinct CDR3 sequences, 25% seen once. This sample also belongs to another study, concerning T cells of mothers and their children. This second study notes: The shaping of TCR recombination output by thymic selection is similar in related and unrelated pairs.

The rearrangement joins TRBV29-1 to TRBJ1-2, with 12 bases lining up with TRBD1. The sequence derives from a boy aged 5-17 years in good health. The sample taken for sequencing was blood. The CDR3 DNA follows: TGCAGCGGGGGAACGGGACAGGGGGCGGATTATGGCTACACCTTC. Protein product: CSGGTGQGADYGYTF.